One and the same sample provided the 30 T cell receptor beta chains below, sequenced in a study of PD-1 blockade in mismatch repair-deficient tumors (dated by TCRdb to 2016 to 2017). The library was made by the immunoSEQ multiplex PCR assay. As stored in TCRdb, this immuneACCESS dataset retains in-frame rearrangements with V and J assigned. A fraction of the clones does not appear; measured against another copy, unresolved V genes explain less than half of the discrepancy, and the remainder lacks a known reason. This sample holds 95,000 to 150,000 clones; around 83% were observed only once. The ten biggest clones cover roughly 13% of the sample. Sequenced material: peripheral blood, taken 44 weeks after starting pembrolizumab. Receptor source: an adult with mismatch repair-deficient cancer.

V gene TRBV6-5 combines with J gene TRBJ2-7; TRBD1 aligns across 10 bases. Germline lookup yields CDR1 MNHEY and CDR2 SVGAGI. This CDR3 is 15 amino acids long. V lost 5 bases and J lost 1; bases outside the gene matches: 5. CDR3 DNA: TGTGCCAGCAGTCCGCCGGGACAGGGGTCCTACGAGCAGTACTTC. It codes for CASSPPGQGSYEQYF.

The chain couples TRBV11-2 to TRBJ2-1; perhaps D is TRBD1 or TRBD2 (6 bases each). The V gene lost 1 base and the J gene lost 0 bases, with 16 bases spanning the gap. Germline-derived CDR1 and CDR2 are SGHAT and FQNNGV. The CDR3 covers 18 residues. CDR3 region: CASSLGGAGRSSYNEQFF. CDR3 coding DNA: TGTGCCAGCAGCTTAGGGGGGGCGGGGCGGAGCTCCTACAATGAGCAGTTCTTC.

This chain connects TRBV6-1 to TRBJ2-4; a possible D gene is TRBD2 (6 bases). The CDR3 spans 15 residues. Trimming took off 6 bases at V and 0 bases at J, with 12 bases between the two ends. Germline lookup yields CDR1 MNHNS and CDR2 SASEGT. The CDR3 protein is CASRPSELAKNIQYF. The CDR3 DNA follows: TGTGCCAGCAGGCCTAGCGAACTAGCCAAAAACATTCAGTACTTC.

The chain joins TRBV28 to TRBJ1-4; perhaps TRBD1 as D (6 bases). Germline V gives CDR1 MDHEN, CDR2 SYDVKM. Trimming cost V 5 bases and J 0 bases, with 19 bases left between them. The CDR3 contains 18 residues. CDR3 in DNA: TGTGCCAGCAGTCGGCCCGGGGGGGCTTGGGCAACTAATGAAAAACTGTTTTTT. Its protein product is CASSRPGGAWATNEKLFF.

This chain connects TRBV6-1 to TRBJ1-5; D is possibly TRBD1 (6 bases). Germline-derived CDR1 and CDR2 are MNHNS and SASEGT. The CDR3 is 14 amino acids. The V end was cut by 3 bases, the J end by 0 bases, with 6 bases between. CDR3 DNA: TGTGCCAGCAGTGAGACAGGTAGCAATCAGCCCCAGCATTTT. Translated, it gives CASSETGSNQPQHF.

This chain links TRBV9 with TRBJ1-1; no reliable D call. This CDR3 is built from 15 residues. V lost 3 bases, J lost 4 bases, and 16 bases lay in between. The germline gives CDR1 SGDLS, CDR2 YYNGEE. The CDR3 nucleotides are TGTGCCAGCAGCGAGGCGCCGTTGGTTGCCACTGAAGCTTTCTTT. As protein: CASSEAPLVATEAFF. Complete variable domain (other parts from reference TRBV9 and TRBJ1-1): DSGVTQTPKHLITATGQRVTLRCSPRSGDLSVYWYQQSLDQGLQFLIQYYNGEERAKGNILERFSAQQFPDLHSELNLSSLELGDSALYFCASSEAPLVATEAFFGQGTRLTVV.

This clone has a handful of counts. The J gene is TRBJ2-7, the V gene TRBV21-1; the table gives TRBD2 as D, unverified against the DNA. TRBV21-1 is termed a pseudogene. This CDR3 has 18 residues. The CDR3 sequence is CASSERGLAGGITYEQYF. CDR3 DNA sequence: TGTGCCAGCAGCGAAAGGGGACTAGCGGGAGGCATAACCTACGAGCAGTACTTC.

J is TRBJ2-6 and V is TRBV5-4; D unclear. The V end was cut by 5 bases, the J end by 3 bases, with 12 bases between. From germline, CDR1 is SGHNT and CDR2 YYREEE (reference sequence). This CDR3 region has 15 residues. CDR3 protein: CASRITEGGANVLTF. In DNA, the CDR3 is TGTGCCAGCAGAATTACAGAAGGTGGGGCCAACGTCCTGACTTTC.

The count of this clone is one. This rearrangement joins TRBV10-3 to TRBJ2-3, with 11 bases aligning to TRBD2. V lost 3 bases and J lost 1; bases outside the gene matches: 3. Germline assignment: CDR1 ENHRY and CDR2 SYGVKD. The CDR3 is made up of 16 amino acids. CDR3: CAISDPGLAGTDTQYF. CDR3 nucleotides: TGTGCCATCAGTGACCCGGGACTAGCGGGCACAGATACGCAGTATTTT.

CDR3 protein: CASSRLEGGLFHTGELFF. For the CDR3, the DNA is TGTGCCAGCAGCAGATTGGAGGGGGGGCTATTTCACACCGGGGAGCTGTTTTTT. This chain joins TRBV21-1 and TRBJ2-2; the listed D gene, TRBD2, was not tested against the DNA. TRBV21-1 is deemed a pseudogene. There are 18 residues in the CDR3.

The V gene is TRBV11-2, the J gene TRBJ2-3, with 9 bases aligning to TRBD2. The germline CDR1 and CDR2 sequences are SGHAT and FQNNGV. CDR3 length: 19 residues. The J segment lost 3 bases and the V segment lost 0 bases, leaving 13 bases of the junction unmatched. The CDR3 DNA is TGTGCCAGCAGCTTAGATCTGCTAGCGGGACCCCGAAGAACAGATACGCAGTATTTT. Residues: CASSLDLLAGPRRTDTQYF.

The chain combines TRBV28 with TRBJ2-4; D call uncertain. Per the germline V gene, CDR1 is MDHEN and CDR2 is SYDVKM. The length of the CDR3 is 13 residues. V was trimmed by 2 bases and J by 5 bases, leaving 7 bases between them. CDR3 sequence reads: CASSLTQENIQYF. The DNA for the CDR3 is TGTGCCAGCAGTTTAACACAAGAAAACATTCAGTACTTC.

This clone was recorded a few times. V usage is TRBV6-5 and J usage is TRBJ1-2; D uncertain. The CDR3 runs to 15 residues. Trimming took off 10 bases at V and 2 bases at J, with 20 bases between the two ends. Germline V gene data show CDR1 as MNHEY and CDR2 as SVGAGI. The CDR3, as DNA: TGTGCCACCTCCCTAGCAGGCTTAACCAACTATGGCTACACCTTC. Its translation: CATSLAGLTNYGYTF.

With regard to this clone: Since a far larger clone is one base different, this is likely a read error. The genes are TRBV7-2 and TRBJ2-7; D is uncertain. This CDR3 comprises 11 residues. The germline V gene has CDR1 SGHTA and CDR2 FQGNSA. Trimming stripped 4 bases from V and 2 bases from J, with 3 bases between. CDR3 protein: CASSSAYEQYF. The CDR3 nucleotides read TGTGCCAGCAGCTCAGCCTACGAGCAGTACTTC.

The chain couples TRBV11-2 to TRBJ2-5, with a weak D call TRBD2 (5 bases). Germline loops: CDR1 SGHAT, CDR2 FQNNGV. The CDR3 is 15 residues long. V was trimmed by 5 bases and J by 0 bases, leaving 13 bases between them. In DNA form, the CDR3 reads TGTGCCAGCAGCCCCGAGGGATGGGACCAAGAGACCCAGTACTTC. Translating gives CASSPEGWDQETQYF. The full variable domain, rest sourced from reference TRBV11-2 and TRBJ2-5, is EAGVAQSPRYKIIEKRQSVAFWCNPISGHATLYWYQQILGQGPKLLIQFQNNGVVDDSQLPKDRFSAERLKGVDSTLKIQPAKLEDSAVYLCASSPEGWDQETQYFGPGTRLLVL.

The J gene is TRBJ2-7, the V gene TRBV19; 10 bases fit TRBD1. Germline CDR1 is LNHDA and CDR2 is SQIVND (reference sequence). Trimming at V came to 4 bases and at J to 0 bases, leaving 3 bases not matched to a gene. The CDR3 contains 15 residues. The CDR3 sequence: CASSNGQGVSYEQYF. The CDR3 nucleotides read TGTGCCAGTAGTAATGGACAGGGGGTCTCCTACGAGCAGTACTTC.

This rearrangement joins TRBV19 to TRBJ2-3; a possible D gene is TRBD1 (6 bases). Germline V CDR1 and CDR2: LNHDA, SQIVND (reference sequence). V was pared by 2 bases and J by 9 bases, with 18 bases between. There are 15 residues in the CDR3. This CDR3 is CASSISDSSPYTQYF. In DNA, the CDR3 is TGTGCCAGTAGTATATCGGACAGTAGCCCCTACACGCAGTATTTT.

The chain joins TRBV2 to TRBJ2-5, with 8 bases fitting TRBD2. The CDR3 is 14 amino acids. V shed 7 bases and J 5 bases; nucleotides not matched to a gene: 9. Germline assignment: CDR1 SNHLY and CDR2 FYNNEI. CDR3 bases: TGTGCCAGCACCCCGGGACTAGGGGTCGAGACCCAGTACTTC. This translates into CASTPGLGVETQYF.

Comments on this clone: One end of the junction varies from germline; a read error may be responsible. The V gene is TRBV7-7, the J gene TRBJ2-1; D is unresolved. There are 11 residues in the CDR3. Germline CDR1 SSHAT, CDR2 FNYEAQ (reference sequence). CDR3 residues: CASSLPDEQFF. In nucleotides, the CDR3 is TGTGCTAGCAGCTTGCCGGATGAGCAGTTCTTC.

This rearrangement joins TRBV6-5 to TRBJ1-2; tentatively, D is TRBD1 (6 bases). In germline, CDR1 is MNHEY, CDR2 SVGAGI. V lost 5 bases, J lost 2 bases, and 9 bases lay in between. The CDR3 is 13 amino acids. This chain's CDR3 is CASSRTENYGYTF. The CDR3 DNA is TGTGCCAGCAGTCGGACAGAGAACTATGGCTACACCTTC.

The gene calls are TRBV5-1 and TRBJ2-7, with 10 bases lining up with TRBD1. This CDR3 has 14 amino acids. The trim removed 4 bases at V and 3 bases at J, leaving 4 bases unmatched. Germline V gene data show CDR1 as SGHRS and CDR2 as YFSETQ. The CDR3 region has the DNA TGCGCCAGCAGCCTGGGACAGGGGATCTACGAGCAGTACTTC. It is translated as CASSLGQGIYEQYF. The full variable domain, in which reference TRBV5-1 and TRBJ2-7 provide the parts outside the CDR3, is KAGVTQTPRYLIKTRGQQVTLSCSPISGHRSVSWYQQTPGQGLQFLFEYFSETQRNKGNFPGRFSGRQFSNSRSEMNVSTLELGDSALYLCASSLGQGIYEQYFGPGTRLTVT.

The CDR3 here is CASSLAGQGRQFF. CDR3 nucleotide sequence: TGTGCCAGCAGCTTAGCCGGACAGGGCAGGCAGTTCTTC. The V gene is TRBV11-2, the J gene TRBJ2-1; 8 bases map to TRBD1. The CDR3 has 13 amino acids. The V and J ends lost 1 base and 12 bases, in that order; junction bases with no gene match: 5. The germline V gene encodes CDR1 SGHAT and CDR2 FQNNGV.

This clone was detected only once. The rearrangement joins TRBV5-4 to TRBJ2-5; D gene unclear. V shed 3 bases and J shed 4 bases, with 13 bases lying between them. The CDR3 sequence is 14 residues long. Germline V gene lookup returns CDR1 SGHNT and CDR2 YYREEE (reference sequence). CDR3 coding DNA: TGTGCCAGCAGCTCAGATCCCTCGGGAGAGACCCAGTACTTC. It yields the protein CASSSDPSGETQYF.

The rearrangement links TRBV5-1 to TRBJ2-3; D is perhaps TRBD1 (5 bases). Germline V gene sequence: CDR1 SGHRS, CDR2 YFSETQ. Trimming removed 0 bases from V and 5 bases from J, with 10 bases in between. This CDR3 has 14 residues. CDR3 in DNA: TGCGCCAGCAGCTTGGCTGGGGCCGGAGATACGCAGTATTTT. It is translated as CASSLAGAGDTQYF.

The chain recombines TRBV25-1 with TRBJ2-7, with a weak D call TRBD1 (5 bases). The CDR3 has 16 residues. Per the germline V gene, CDR1 is MGHDK and CDR2 is SYGVNS. Trimming shortened V by 1 base and J by 0 bases, and 13 bases separated the two germline ends. CDR3 bases: TGTGCCAGCAGTGAATTACGGCCAGGGCTCTCCTACGAGCAGTACTTC. Its translation is CASSELRPGLSYEQYF.

The chain combines TRBV30 with TRBJ1-1, with unresolved D. Germline assignment: CDR1 GTSNPN and CDR2 SVGIG (reference sequence). The CDR3 contains 13 residues. The V end was cut by 5 bases, the J end by 1 base, with 11 bases between. CDR3 region: CAWGWGRNTEAFF. CDR3 DNA: TGTGCCTGGGGGTGGGGAAGGAACACTGAAGCTTTCTTT.

Written as DNA, the CDR3 is TGCGCCAGCAGCTTGCCAGGAAGCACAGATACGCAGTATTTT. This translates into CASSLPGSTDTQYF. The rearrangement joins TRBV5-1 to TRBJ2-3, with no clear D. The CDR3 covers 14 residues. CDR1 is SGHRS and CDR2 is YFSETQ in the germline V gene. V was cut by 1 base and J by 0 bases, with 6 bases left in between.

The V gene is TRBV6-5, the J gene TRBJ2-3, with no clear D. Deletions cut 6 bases from V and 6 bases from J, with 16 bases between. The CDR3 is 14 residues long. Germline V gene lookup returns CDR1 MNHEY and CDR2 SVGAGI. The DNA of the CDR3 is TGTGCCAGCAGCCAGGCTGGGTCGTGGGATACGCAGTATTTT. Its protein is CASSQAGSWDTQYF.

CDR3 sequence: CASTGGDRVKYEQYF. The DNA of the CDR3 is TGTGCCTCCACTGGTGGGGACCGTGTGAAGTACGAGCAGTACTTC. The chain combines TRBV7-9 with TRBJ2-7; D is perhaps TRBD1 or TRBD2 (5 bases each). Germline V CDR1 and CDR2: SEHNR, FQNEAQ (reference sequence). The ends were cut back, 11 bases at V and 4 bases at J, with 24 bases in the middle. The CDR3 has 15 amino acids.

The V call is TRBV4-3, the J call TRBJ1-1; D is ambiguous. Between the trimmed V and J ends, which lost 0 bases and 5 bases, there was a span of 10 bases. Germline V gene lookup returns CDR1 LGHNA and CDR2 YSLEER. The CDR3 totals 14 residues. The CDR3 DNA follows: TGCGCCAGCAGCCAAGATGGTTGGAGGACTGAAGCTTTCTTT. Its translation is CASSQDGWRTEAFF.